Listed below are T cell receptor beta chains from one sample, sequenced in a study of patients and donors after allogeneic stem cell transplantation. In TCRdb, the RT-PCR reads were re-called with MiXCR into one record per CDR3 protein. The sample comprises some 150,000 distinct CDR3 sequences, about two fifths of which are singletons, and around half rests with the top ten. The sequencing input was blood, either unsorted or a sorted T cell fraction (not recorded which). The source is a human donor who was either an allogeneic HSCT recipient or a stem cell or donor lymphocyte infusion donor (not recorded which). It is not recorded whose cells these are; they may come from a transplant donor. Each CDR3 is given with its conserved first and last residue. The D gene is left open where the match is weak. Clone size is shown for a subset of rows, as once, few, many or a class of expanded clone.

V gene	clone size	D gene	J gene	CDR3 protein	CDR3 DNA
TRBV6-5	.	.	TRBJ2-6	CASSTTGLHSGANVLTF	TGTGCCAGCAGTACCACAGGCCTGCACTCTGGGGCCAACGTCCTGACTTTC
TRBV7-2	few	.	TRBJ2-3	CASSPTWTRNTDTQYF	TGTGCCAGCAGCCCTACCTGGACTCGAAACACAGATACGCAGTATTTT
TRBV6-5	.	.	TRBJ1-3	CASSYRIGGGSTIYF	TGTGCCAGCAGTTACAGAATCGGCGGCGGCAGCACCATATATTTT
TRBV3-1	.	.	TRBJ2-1	CASSQDLGLTNEQFF	TGTGCCAGCAGCCAAGATCTAGGACTAACCAATGAGCAGTTCTTC
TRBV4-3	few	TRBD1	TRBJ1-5	CASSQGAGTGANQPQHF	TGCGCCAGCAGCCAAGGGGCCGGGACAGGCGCCAATCAGCCCCAGCATTTT
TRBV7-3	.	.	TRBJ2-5	CASSWGAGETQYF	TGTGCCAGCAGCTGGGGAGCGGGAGAGACCCAGTACTTC
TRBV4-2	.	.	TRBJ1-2	CASSQGGAYTF	TGTGCCAGCAGCCAAGGAGGCGCGTACACCTTC
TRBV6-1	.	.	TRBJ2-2	CASSRGFQGAGELFF	TGTGCCAGCTCGCGGGGCTTCCAGGGGGCCGGGGAGCTGTTTTTT
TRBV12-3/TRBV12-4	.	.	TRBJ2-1	CASSFSPTRGNEQFF	TGTGCCAGCAGTTTTTCCCCGACTAGGGGTAATGAGCAGTTCTTC
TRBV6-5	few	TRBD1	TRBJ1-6	CASSYGDSNSPLHF	TGTGCCAGCAGTTACGGGGACAGCAATTCACCCCTCCACTTT